This T cell receptor beta chain was found in a study of cytomegalovirus exposure and HLA in healthy donors. Study-wide context: The 90 to 150 validation repertoires, a later analysis reported, used the same platform as the approximately 650 first-cohort repertoires. General study findings and limits: 150 or so TCR beta chains were listed as cytomegalovirus-associated.

The donors formed part of the approximately 120-subject validation cohort, distinct from the roughly 700-subject first cohort. A word on this clone: What it binds is unknown.

Assay used: immunoSEQ multiplex PCR; TCRdb lists only in-frame clones, some missing. The sample records about 120,000 clones, 80% to 90% being singletons. The ends lost 1 base at V and 9 bases at J; junction bases unmatched: 9. CDR1 is SGHVS, CDR2 FQNEAQ, per germline. The CDR3 sequence is 15 residues long. V is TRBV7-8 and J is TRBJ2-1, with 7 nucleotides matching TRBD2. The clonotype originates from a man aged 18 to 29 in good health and CMV-seropositive. Sequenced input: PBMCs. CDR3 coding DNA: TGTGCCAGCAGCTTAGATCCCGGGGGGATGGGTGAGCAGTTCTTC. Translating it yields CASSLDPGGMGEQFF.